This T cell receptor beta chain was sequenced for a study of neurological immune-mediated disorders. Study results and caveats: Across subjects, expanded clones had no CDR3 amino acid sequences in common, pointing to private repertoires in all groups.

The time point was: technical triplicate 3. Points on this clonotype: Antigen specificity is unknown. With a much larger clone just one base away, this may be a read error.

The CDR3 length is 15 residues. Germline CDR1 MNHNY, CDR2 SVGAGI (reference sequence). Trimming took 10 bases from V and 6 from J; bases not matched to a gene: 14. cDNA synthesis was performed by 5'RACE with 10-nucleotide random UMIs. TCRdb recomputed calls from the 5' RACE reads with MiXCR, one row per CDR3 protein. Altogether nearly 45,000 distinct CDR3 sequences are present, approximately 21% being singletons, with the ten largest covering approximately 4.2%. The chain has TRBV6-6 and TRBJ2-2; 7 nucleotides align to TRBD1. What was sequenced was PBMCs. The receptor's source is a man in his 60s with HTLV-1-associated myelopathy (HAM/TSP). The CDR3 DNA sequence: TGTGCCACCACCCCACGAGGGGGCGCATCCGGGGAGCTGTTTTTT. It is translated as CATTPRGGASGELFF.